This TCR beta chain is from a study of cytomegalovirus exposure and HLA in healthy donors. The CDR3 spans 15 residues. Germline V gene data show CDR1 as SGHRS and CDR2 as YFSETQ. Trimming left V 1 base short and J 2 bases short, with 10 bases between. A multiplex PCR was run with 60 Vbeta primers and 13 Jbeta primers. Assay used: immunoSEQ multiplex PCR; TCRdb lists only in-frame clones, some missing. The table shows 160,000 or so clones, with approximately 80% occurring only once. As to this clone: Antigen unknown.

Study-level points and caveats: Analysis was carried out at a later point, and it linked a missense DCLRE1C variant to TCR beta V- and J-gene trimming.

The material sequenced was PBMCs. This TCR derives from a woman in her late teens or twenties in good health and CMV-seronegative. The chain couples TRBV5-1 to TRBJ1-3, with D possibly matching TRBD1 (5 bases). CDR3 in DNA: TGCGCCAGCAGCTTGACTGTAGGGGCTGGAAACACCATATATTTT. It yields the protein CASSLTVGAGNTIYF.